One sample yielded the 9 T cell receptor beta chains listed below, sequenced in a study of T cells after yellow fever vaccination. TCRdb itself ran the 5' RACE reads through MiXCR, one entry per CDR3 protein. The sample consists of about 300,000 distinct CDR3 sequences, approximately 10% of them appearing once. This specimen was CD4+ T cells sorted from PBMCs, taken 5 days after the yellow fever booster vaccination. The receptor source for this set is a young man who received the YFV17D yellow fever vaccine.

This chain uses TRBV6-2 or TRBV6-3 with TRBJ1-1, with D possibly being TRBD1 (6 bases). Per germline, CDR1 MNHEY and CDR2 SVGEGT. Trimming removed 4 bases from V and 14 bases from J, with 29 bases in between. This CDR3 comprises 16 residues. CDR3 region: CASSSPPGQRSSAIFF. The CDR3 DNA reads as TGTGCCAGCAGTTCACCCCCTGGACAGCGTTCTTCTGCAATCTTCTTT.

In its sample, this clonotype was seen many times. The V and J genes are TRBV7-2 and TRBJ2-2; no reliable D call. The V gene's germline CDR1 is SGHTA and CDR2 FQGNSA. This CDR3 has 14 residues. The V and J ends lost 3 bases and 1 base respectively, with 6 bases between them. The CDR3 here is CASSFRLNTGELFF. In nucleotides, the CDR3 is TGTGCCAGCAGCTTCCGTCTGAACACCGGGGAGCTGTTTTTT.

The CDR3 loop reads CASSQDPQGAGEQFF. In DNA form, the CDR3 reads TGCGCCAGCAGCCAAGATCCCCAGGGGGCAGGTGAGCAGTTCTTC. V is TRBV4-3 and J is TRBJ2-1; 8 bases agree with TRBD1. From germline, CDR1 is LGHNA and CDR2 YSLEER. The CDR3 covers 15 residues. The V gene end was trimmed by 0 bases and the J gene end by 9 bases; junction bases not matched to a gene: 7.

This clonotype was found a few times. The chain combines TRBV20-1 with TRBJ2-5; no firm D call. Germline lookup yields CDR1 DFQATT and CDR2 SNEGSKA (reference sequence). Between the trimmed V and J ends, which lost 6 bases and 3 bases, there was a span of 5 bases. This CDR3 has 10 amino acids. The CDR3 is CSAHEETQYF. The CDR3 coding sequence is TGCAGTGCACATGAAGAGACCCAGTACTTC.

The chain links TRBV18 to TRBJ2-7; D perhaps matches TRBD1 (6 bases). V shed 4 bases and J shed 6 bases, with 16 bases lying between them. The length of the CDR3 is 14 residues. The germline CDR1 and CDR2 sequences are KGHSH and LQKENI. This chain's CDR3 is CASSLLQGPGEQYF. The CDR3 DNA reads as TGTGCCAGCTCACTATTACAGGGTCCGGGCGAGCAGTACTTC.

The chain couples TRBV18 to TRBJ2-5, with TRBD2 matching 10 bases. The CDR3 has 17 amino acids. The V segment lost 2 bases and the J segment 2 bases; nucleotides outside the gene matches: 8. Germline V gene sequence: CDR1 KGHSH, CDR2 LQKENI. As DNA, the CDR3 is TGTGCCAGCTCACCAAGAAGGGGGACTAGCGAACAAGAGACCCAGTACTTC. Protein product: CASSPRRGTSEQETQYF.

The chain employs TRBV12-3 or TRBV12-4 and TRBJ2-1; 13 bases fit TRBD2. The V and J ends lost 6 bases and 7 bases, in that order; junction bases with no gene match: 9. The CDR3 spans 16 residues. The CDR3 nucleotides are TGTGCCAGCAGCAAACCGGGACTAGCGGGGTGGAATGAGCAGTTCTTC. Amino acids: CASSKPGLAGWNEQFF.

This clonotype came up many times. The rearrangement uses TRBV12-3 or TRBV12-4 and TRBJ1-3; the D is unclear. The CDR3 has 15 residues. The V end was cut by 2 bases, the J end by 0 bases, with 8 bases between. CDR3 nucleotide sequence: TGTGCCAGCAGTTTACGGCCGTACTCTGGAAACACCATATATTTT. Translation: CASSLRPYSGNTIYF.

The rearrangement joins TRBV20-1 to TRBJ2-1; D gene ambiguous. The CDR3 runs to 16 residues. V was trimmed by 0 bases and J by 0 bases, leaving 12 bases between them. Germline lookup yields CDR1 DFQATT and CDR2 SNEGSKA (reference sequence). The chain's CDR3 is CSARDPTASSYNEQFF. Written as DNA, the CDR3 is TGCAGTGCTAGAGATCCGACTGCGAGCTCCTACAATGAGCAGTTCTTC.